The rows below give T cell receptor beta chains drawn from one sample of a study of beta chain features in type 1 diabetes. Sequencing used immunoSEQ multiplex PCR; TCRdb keeps in-frame clones, though not all of them. The data contain around 280,000 clones, 15% of them seen just once; the ten biggest clones take up roughly 0.015%. What was sequenced was naive CD4+ T cells from blood. Receptors originate from a man between 18 and 29 years old with type 1 diabetes. Both conserved end residues are part of each CDR3. D genes are given only for firm matches. Clone size appears in some rows only: once, few, many, or a class for an expanded clone.

CDR3,DNA,J,D,V,size
CSATVASGYTF,TGCAGTGCGACAGTAGCTTCTGGCTACACCTTC,TRBJ1-2,NA,TRBV20-1,NA
CASTLWGLAGTDTQYF,TGTGCCAGCACCCTCTGGGGACTAGCGGGCACAGATACGCAGTATTTT,TRBJ2-3,TRBD2,TRBV5-6,few
CASSPGLASDTQYF,TGTGCCAGCAGTCCGGGACTAGCATCAGATACGCAGTATTTT,TRBJ2-3,TRBD2,TRBV6-5,NA
CSVKGSFGGYF,TGCAGCGTCAAGGGCAGCTTCGGGGGGTATTTT,TRBJ2-3,NA,TRBV29-1,few
CASSIRGRGNTEAFF,TGTGCCAGTAGTATAAGGGGCCGAGGGAACACTGAAGCTTTCTTT,TRBJ1-1,NA,TRBV19,NA
CASSQARSGGQETQYF,TGCGCCAGCAGCCAAGCCCGGTCGGGGGGGCAAGAGACCCAGTACTTC,TRBJ2-5,TRBD2,TRBV4-3,NA
CASSQGPGVYYGYTF,TGTGCCAGCAGCCAAGGGCCGGGGGTTTACTATGGCTACACCTTC,TRBJ1-2,NA,TRBV14,NA
CASRSGGSMGEQYF,TGTGCCAGCAGATCGGGGGGGTCCATGGGCGAGCAGTACTTC,TRBJ2-7,TRBD2,TRBV28,few
CASSSQGNEQFF,TGCGCCAGCAGCTCACAGGGGAATGAGCAGTTCTTC,TRBJ2-1,TRBD1,TRBV5-1,few
CSAMPGLAGVEQYF,TGCAGCGCTATGCCGGGACTAGCGGGAGTCGAGCAGTACTTC,TRBJ2-7,TRBD2,TRBV29-1,NA
CASSPAGLNTEAFF,TGTGCCAGCTCACCAGCAGGTTTGAACACTGAAGCTTTCTTT,TRBJ1-1,NA,TRBV18,NA
CASSNIAGGRHEQYF,TGTGCCAGCAGTAACATAGCGGGGGGGCGCCACGAGCAGTACTTC,TRBJ2-7,TRBD2,TRBV28,NA
CASSVDPTGVYYGYTF,TGTGCCAGCAGCGTAGACCCAACAGGGGTTTACTATGGCTACACCTTC,TRBJ1-2,TRBD1,TRBV9,NA
CASSLNGSRANYGYTF,TGTGCCAGCAGTCTAAATGGTAGCAGGGCAAACTATGGCTACACCTTC,TRBJ1-2,NA,TRBV25-1,few
CASSYSMSQGPYEQYF,TGTGCCAGCAGTTACTCGATGAGCCAGGGCCCCTACGAGCAGTACTTC,TRBJ2-7,NA,TRBV6-5,NA
CASSRDSSFSPLHF,TGTGCCAGCAGTCGGGACAGTAGCTTTTCACCCCTCCACTTT,TRBJ1-6,TRBD1,TRBV2,NA
CASSSYRGRSGNTIYF,TGTGCCAGCAGCTCCTACAGGGGCCGGTCTGGAAACACCATATATTTT,TRBJ1-3,TRBD1,TRBV13,NA
CASSIQGTRSNEQFF,TGTGCCAGCAGCATACAGGGGACCCGGTCGAATGAGCAGTTCTTC,TRBJ2-1,TRBD1,TRBV5-8,NA
CASSLGFPGATGSYEQYF,TGTGCCAGCAGCTTAGGTTTTCCAGGGGCCACAGGTTCCTACGAGCAGTACTTC,TRBJ2-7,NA,TRBV11-2,NA
CASRRQGLGETQYF,TGTGCCAGCAGACGACAGGGCTTAGGAGAGACCCAGTACTTC,TRBJ2-5,TRBD1,TRBV5-4,NA
CASSLYRGRARKESIQYF,TGTGCCAGCAGCTTGTACAGGGGAAGGGCTAGGAAGGAGAGCATTCAGTACTTC,TRBJ2-4,TRBD1,TRBV7-8,few
CASSLGGPGDTQYF,TGTGCCAGCAGCTTGGGAGGGCCTGGAGATACGCAGTATTTT,TRBJ2-3,TRBD2,TRBV11-2,few
CSVGGQGNYGYTF,TGCAGCGTCGGGGGACAGGGGAACTATGGCTACACCTTC,TRBJ1-2,TRBD1,TRBV29-1,NA
CASSSLQRELFF,TGTGCCAGCAGTTCCCTACAGAGGGAGCTGTTTTTT,TRBJ2-2,NA,TRBV27,NA
CASSPGGGDYGYTF,TGTGCCAGCTCACCAGGGGGCGGAGACTATGGCTACACCTTC,TRBJ1-2,NA,TRBV18,few
CASRVGGLLQETQYF,TGTGCCAGCAGAGTCGGCGGATTACTCCAAGAGACCCAGTACTTC,TRBJ2-5,NA,TRBV6-5,few
CASSLYHAGSYNEQFF,TGTGCCAGCAGCCTTTATCACGCAGGCTCCTACAATGAGCAGTTCTTC,TRBJ2-1,NA,TRBV27,few
CAWAQGRETQYF,TGTGCCTGGGCACAGGGCCGGGAGACCCAGTACTTC,TRBJ2-5,NA,TRBV30,few
CASSLSYREQYF,TGTGCCAGCAGCTTATCCTACCGCGAGCAGTACTTC,TRBJ2-7,NA,TRBV7-9,few
CASSLGTGGLYEQYF,TGTGCCAGCAGCTTAGGGACAGGGGGCCTCTACGAGCAGTACTTC,TRBJ2-7,TRBD1,TRBV7-9,few
CASSLVGVIGKEQFF,TGTGCCAGCAGCTTGGTAGGGGTGATAGGGAAAGAGCAGTTCTTC,TRBJ2-1,NA,TRBV5-4,few
CASSQDRNNIQYF,TGCGCCAGCAGCCAAGACAGGAATAACATTCAGTACTTC,TRBJ2-4,NA,TRBV4-3,NA
CASSSPLYEQYF,TGTGCCAGCAGTTCCCCACTGTACGAGCAGTACTTC,TRBJ2-7,NA,TRBV27,NA
CASSQVQSPPKDTQYF,TGTGCCAGCAGCCAAGTACAGTCACCCCCCAAAGATACGCAGTATTTT,TRBJ2-3,NA,TRBV4-2,NA
CASRALSRAQYF,TGTGCCAGCAGGGCCCTTAGTCGGGCGCAGTATTTT,TRBJ2-3,NA,TRBV27,NA
CASSSSDRVGSYGYTF,TGTGCCAGCAGTTCCTCGGACAGGGTGGGTTCCTATGGCTACACCTTC,TRBJ1-2,TRBD1,TRBV28,NA
CASSLDSYGYTF,TGTGCCAGCAGCTTAGACAGCTATGGCTACACCTTC,TRBJ1-2,NA,TRBV7-6,few
CASSTRAEAFF,TGTGCCAGTAGTACCCGGGCTGAAGCTTTCTTT,TRBJ1-1,NA,TRBV19,few
CASSPRLAGGHEQYF,TGTGCCAGCAGCCCGCGACTAGCGGGGGGCCACGAGCAGTACTTC,TRBJ2-7,TRBD2,TRBV7-9,few
CASSLSGRQETQYF,TGTGCCAGCAGTTTAAGCGGGAGACAGGAGACCCAGTACTTC,TRBJ2-5,TRBD2,TRBV28,NA
CASSDLGLAGRNTQYF,TGTGCCAGCAGCGACTTAGGACTAGCGGGAAGGAATACGCAGTATTTT,TRBJ2-3,TRBD2,TRBV7-9,few
CASSWTGGHTGELFF,TGTGCCAGCAGCTGGACAGGGGGCCACACCGGGGAGCTGTTTTTT,TRBJ2-2,TRBD1,TRBV5-6,NA
CASSLRQGYEQYF,TGCGCCAGCAGCTTGAGACAGGGGTACGAGCAGTACTTC,TRBJ2-7,TRBD1,TRBV5-1,few
CASSRGQEYSYEQYF,TGCGCCAGCAGTCGTGGACAGGAGTACTCCTACGAGCAGTACTTC,TRBJ2-7,TRBD1,TRBV5-1,few
CAWHLAGYEQFF,TGTGCCTGGCATCTAGCGGGATACGAGCAGTTCTTC,TRBJ2-1,TRBD2,TRBV30,few
CASSVGVGDRGHNEQFF,TGTGCCAGCAGCGTAGGGGTAGGGGACAGGGGACACAATGAGCAGTTCTTC,TRBJ2-1,TRBD1,TRBV9,NA
CASSVTLAAQASNEQFF,TGTGCCAGCAGCGTAACACTAGCGGCCCAGGCCTCCAATGAGCAGTTCTTC,TRBJ2-1,TRBD2,TRBV9,NA
CAWSVKGQASTDTQYF,TGTGCCTGGAGTGTAAAAGGACAGGCGAGCACAGATACGCAGTATTTT,TRBJ2-3,TRBD1,TRBV30,few
CATSRDNNQPQHF,TGTGCCACCAGCAGAGATAACAATCAGCCCCAGCATTTT,TRBJ1-5,NA,TRBV15,few
CSASGETQYF,TGCAGTGCTAGCGGGGAGACCCAGTACTTC,TRBJ2-5,NA,TRBV20-1,NA
CAWSAPFGANPYEQYF,TGTGCCTGGAGTGCCCCGTTTGGGGCGAATCCCTACGAGCAGTACTTC,TRBJ2-7,NA,TRBV30,NA
CAWSGGLTFDGYSNQPQHF,TGTGCCTGGAGTGGTGGTTTGACATTCGACGGTTATAGCAATCAGCCCCAGCATTTT,TRBJ1-5,NA,TRBV30,NA
CSARYTGTAYF,TGCAGTGCTAGATATACCGGGACAGCTTACTTC,TRBJ2-7,TRBD1,TRBV20-1,NA
CAWSISGTVPYEQYF,TGTGCCTGGAGTATATCCGGGACAGTACCCTACGAGCAGTACTTC,TRBJ2-7,TRBD1,TRBV30,NA
CASSARTGNQPQHF,TGTGCCAGCAGCGCTAGGACTGGGAATCAGCCCCAGCATTTT,TRBJ1-5,NA,TRBV7-2,NA
CASARDRQETQYF,TGTGCCAGTGCCCGGGACAGACAAGAGACCCAGTACTTC,TRBJ2-5,TRBD1,TRBV2,NA
CASSFTATYNEQFF,TGTGCCAGCAGCTTCACAGCAACCTACAATGAGCAGTTCTTC,TRBJ2-1,NA,TRBV5-4,NA
CASSLGQGDEQYF,TGTGCCAGCAGCTTGGGACAGGGAGACGAGCAGTACTTC,TRBJ2-7,TRBD1,TRBV5-4,NA
CASSLYLGELFF,TGTGCCAGCAGTTTATATCTGGGGGAGCTGTTTTTT,TRBJ2-2,NA,TRBV28,NA
CASSLARQRNEKLFF,TGTGCCAGCAGCTTAGCACGGCAGCGTAATGAAAAACTGTTTTTT,TRBJ1-4,NA,TRBV7-2,few